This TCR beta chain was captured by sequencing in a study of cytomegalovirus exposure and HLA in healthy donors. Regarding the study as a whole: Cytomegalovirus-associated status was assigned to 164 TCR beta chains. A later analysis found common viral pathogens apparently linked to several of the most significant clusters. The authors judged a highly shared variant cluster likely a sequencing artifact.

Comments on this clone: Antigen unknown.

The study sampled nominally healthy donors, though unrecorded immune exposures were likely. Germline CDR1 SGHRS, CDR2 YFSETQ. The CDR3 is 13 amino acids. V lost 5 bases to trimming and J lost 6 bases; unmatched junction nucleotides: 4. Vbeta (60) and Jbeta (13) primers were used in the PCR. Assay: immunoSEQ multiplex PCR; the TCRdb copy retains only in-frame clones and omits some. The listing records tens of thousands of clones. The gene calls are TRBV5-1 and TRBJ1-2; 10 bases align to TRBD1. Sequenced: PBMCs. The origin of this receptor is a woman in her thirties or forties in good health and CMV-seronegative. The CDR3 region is CASRGGTGDGYTF. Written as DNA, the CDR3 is TGCGCCAGCAGAGGTGGGACAGGGGATGGCTACACCTTC.